The present TCR beta chain was sequenced within a study of shared clonotypes between healthy human individuals. This clone was found a few times. Libraries were prepared by immunoSEQ multiplex PCR; TCRdb keeps only in-frame clonotypes and omits some of them. The table lists over a million clones, around 76% of them singletons, with 1.4% to 1.5% in the top ten. Sequenced: memory CD4+ T cells sorted from blood. Regarding subset: CD45RA-negative fraction. This receptor was taken from a man aged 18 to 29 in good health.

CDR3 nucleotide sequence: TGTGCTAGTGGGCCGCAGGGAGTCGCCTACAATGAGCAGTTCTTC. This translates into CASGPQGVAYNEQFF. V usage is TRBV12-5 and J usage is TRBJ2-1; tentatively, D is TRBD1 or TRBD2 (5 bases each). V was pared by 6 bases and J by 2 bases, with 14 bases between. Germline CDR1 and CDR2: LGHNT and FRNRAP. CDR3 length: 15 residues.